This TCR beta chain is drawn from a study of glioma-infiltrating T cells. Amplification of TCR alpha and beta CDR3 regions from RNA used iRepertoire nested multiplex PCR. Each CDR3 protein gets one entry after TCRdb re-called the multiplex PCR reads with MiXCR. Here the sample spans about 380,000 distinct CDR3 sequences, roughly two fifths being singletons. From germline, CDR1 is MNHEY and CDR2 SMNVEV (reference sequence). The CDR3 length is 17 residues. The study's findings and limits: Above-expected tissue-blood divergence occurred in all gliomas, most in low-grade ones.

With respect to this clonotype: The antigen is undetermined. A junction boundary mismatches the germline segment, possibly from a read error.

This chain links TRBV27 with TRBJ2-4, with a weak D call TRBD1 (5 bases). This receptor was taken from a human donor with low-grade glioma or glioblastoma, undergoing nonglioma brain surgery, or in good health (not recorded which). Input material: glioma tissue, nonneoplastic brain tissue, or PBMCs (not recorded which). CDR3 sequence reads: CASSFLRESRAKNIQHF. As DNA, the CDR3 is TGTGCCAGCAGTTTCCTCAGGGAAAGTCGGGCCAAAAACATTCAGCACTTC.